This record concerns one T cell receptor (beta chain) sequence. In the original analysis: By means of reference gene primer amplification, nucleated cell counts were estimated. TCRdb's table, derived via immunoSEQ multiplex PCR, lists solely in-frame clones and lacks some. The D gene and trimming were derived from the DNA, and the V and J assignments and clone size from that table. The data contain around 230,000 clones, about nine tenths of them singletons. This specimen comes from a study of blood T cell repertoires in COVID-19. About the research overall: The origin of the acute and convalescent COVID-19 samples was the United States, Italy and Spain.

CDR3 size: 17 residues. The germline V gene encodes CDR1 SGHRS and CDR2 YFSETQ. With 3 bases clipped from V and 5 bases from J, the junction kept 6 bases outside the gene matches. The rearrangement uses TRBV5-1 and TRBJ2-2, with 14 bases identical to TRBD2. The sequenced sample was peripheral blood. The clonotype comes from a man between 45 and 60 years old with COVID-19, enrolled during active disease. The CDR3: CASSWGLAGAGTGELFF. CDR3 nucleotide sequence: TGCGCCAGCAGCTGGGGACTAGCGGGAGCAGGAACCGGGGAGCTGTTTTTT.